The 21 T cell receptor beta chains in this list originate from one sample, sequenced in a study of blood T cell repertoires in COVID-19. The table came from immunoSEQ multiplex PCR; TCRdb's copy has only in-frame clones and leaves some out. The sample includes approximately 100,000 clones, more than 60% of them seen just once. Sequencing input: peripheral blood. The receptors derive from a man aged 70-80 years with acute or convalescent COVID-19.

This chain connects TRBV11-2 to TRBJ1-6; 10 bases match TRBD1. The germline V gene has CDR1 SGHAT and CDR2 FQNNGV. With 1 base clipped from V and 10 bases from J, the junction kept 4 bases outside the gene matches. The CDR3 runs 15 residues. The CDR3 bases are TGTGCCAGCAGCTTAGTAGGGACAGGGGACTCACCCCTCCACTTT. Translated, it gives CASSLVGTGDSPLHF.

The J gene is TRBJ1-2, the V gene TRBV5-5; unclear D gene. Trimming left V 5 bases short and J 5 bases short, with 28 bases between. Germline-derived CDR1 and CDR2 are SGHKS and YYEKEE (reference sequence). This CDR3 has 18 residues. The CDR3 loop is CASRFSGSVSGDGYGYTF. For the CDR3, the DNA is TGTGCCAGCAGATTCTCAGGATCGGTATCAGGCGATGGTTATGGCTACACCTTC.

The CDR3 DNA is TGTGCCATCAGTGGCGCTAGGAGCACAGATACGCAGTATTTT. This sequence encodes CAISGARSTDTQYF. V and J are TRBV10-3 and TRBJ2-3; D is unclear. V was cut by 4 bases and J by 0 bases, with 8 bases left in between. There are 14 residues in the CDR3. Germline CDR1 ENHRY, CDR2 SYGVKD.

This clone was seen only a few times. This CDR3 is CSVKTGDEQYF. CDR3 bases: TGCAGCGTAAAAACAGGGGACGAGCAGTACTTC. The chain employs TRBV29-1 and TRBJ2-7, with 7 nucleotides matching TRBD1. V dropped 6 bases and J dropped 5; count of bases not matched to a gene: 4. This CDR3 contains 11 residues. The germline CDR1 and CDR2 sequences are SQVTM and ANQGSEA.

The chain uses TRBV21-1 and TRBJ1-5; TRBD1 is the table's D call and was not checked against the DNA. TRBV21-1 is shown as a pseudogene. The CDR3 runs 17 residues. The CDR3 protein is CASSTQGDRDSNQPQHF. CDR3 coding DNA: TGTGCCAGCAGCACCCAGGGGGACAGGGACAGCAATCAGCCCCAGCATTTT.

The J gene is TRBJ2-3, the V gene TRBV9; 8 positions agree with TRBD2. The CDR3 is 15 amino acids. Germline trimming cut 1 base from V and 2 bases from J; bases unmatched to any gene: 3. Per germline, CDR1 SGDLS and CDR2 YYNGEE. The CDR3 nucleotides are TGTGCCAGCAGCGTATCCGGACTAGCCACAGATACGCAGTATTTT. The encoded protein is CASSVSGLATDTQYF.

This CDR3 reads CASSRSYEQYF. Written as DNA, the CDR3 is TGTGCCAGCTCTAGAAGTTACGAGCAGTACTTC. This chain uses TRBV7-9 with TRBJ2-7, with unresolved D. Germline V gene lookup returns CDR1 SEHNR and CDR2 FQNEAQ (reference sequence). Trimming stripped 8 bases from V and 4 bases from J, with 9 bases between. The CDR3 consists of 11 residues.

This clone turned up a few times. This CDR3 is CASSYSSGRTDTQYF. The CDR3 DNA follows: TGTGCCAGCAGTTACTCTAGCGGCCGCACAGATACGCAGTATTTT. V is TRBV6-5 and J is TRBJ2-3, with D perhaps TRBD2 (6 bases). Germline CDR1 MNHEY, CDR2 SVGAGI. V was trimmed by 0 bases and J by 1 base, leaving 8 bases between them. There are 15 residues in the CDR3.

This chain connects TRBV5-1 to TRBJ1-4, with TRBD1 matching 7 bases. V was pared by 4 bases and J by 6 bases, with 6 bases of the junction left unmatched. From germline, CDR1 is SGHRS and CDR2 YFSETQ. CDR3 length: 14 residues. CDR3 residues: CASSVTGQDEKLFF. DNA of the CDR3: TGCGCCAGCAGCGTGACAGGGCAGGATGAAAAACTGTTTTTT.

V and J are TRBV12-3 or TRBV12-4 and TRBJ2-4, with a weak D call TRBD2 (5 bases). The CDR3 contains 13 residues. With 6 bases removed from V and 3 bases from J, the gap between germline ends came to 9 bases. The CDR3, as DNA: TGTGCCAGCAGCCACCGGGACAAAAACATTCAGTACTTC. Encoded protein: CASSHRDKNIQYF.

The CDR3 DNA reads TGTGCCAGTCGCCAGGGGCGGTACACCGGGGAGCTGTTTTTT. This codes for CASRQGRYTGELFF. V gene TRBV19 combines with J gene TRBJ2-2; maybe TRBD1 (6 bases). The CDR3 sequence is 14 residues long. Germline assignment: CDR1 LNHDA and CDR2 SQIVND (reference sequence). Trimming removed 8 bases at V and 3 bases at J, with 13 bases between.

The chain couples TRBV10-3 to TRBJ2-2, with D uncertain. This CDR3 spans 13 amino acids. Germline CDR1 ENHRY, CDR2 SYGVKD. V was cut by 4 bases and J by 3 bases, with 6 bases left in between. The CDR3 sequence: CAISASDTGELFF. CDR3 sequence (DNA): TGTGCCATCAGTGCGTCCGACACCGGGGAGCTGTTTTTT.

This clone has only a few counts. V is TRBV7-3 and J is TRBJ2-5; 7 bases are shared with TRBD1. Trimming removed 5 bases from V and 1 base from J; junction bases left unmatched: 4. The CDR3 loop spans 14 amino acids. Germline V lookup: CDR1 SGHTA, CDR2 FQGTGA. The CDR3 reads CASSEGQFQETQYF. Written as DNA, the CDR3 is TGTGCCAGCAGCGAGGGACAGTTCCAAGAGACCCAGTACTTC.

This clone was observed once. J is TRBJ2-7 and V is TRBV6-6; TRBD2 agrees at 12 bases. V gave up 4 bases and J gave up 4 bases; unmatched junction bases: 8. The length of the CDR3 is 16 residues. CDR1 is MNHNY and CDR2 is SVGAGI in the germline V gene (reference sequence). CDR3 DNA sequence: TGTGCCAGCAGTTCCCCGGGGCTAGCGGGAGGGTACGAGCAGTACTTC. It specifies CASSSPGLAGGYEQYF.

The CDR3 DNA sequence: TGTGCCAGCAGTGAATACGCGGATCGAAACACCATATATTTT. It is translated as CASSEYADRNTIYF. J is TRBJ1-3 and V is TRBV2; D is unclear. Germline values: CDR1 SNHLY, CDR2 FYNNEI. With 2 bases removed from V and 5 bases from J, the gap between germline ends came to 10 bases. The CDR3 spans 14 residues.

This clone appeared a few times. The genes are TRBV11-2 and TRBJ2-3, with 10 bases lining up with TRBD2. Trimming took 5 bases from V and 7 from J; bases not matched to a gene: 6. Germline values: CDR1 SGHAT, CDR2 FQNNGV. CDR3 length: 14 amino acids. CDR3 amino acids: CASSPSGSLYTQYF. In nucleotides, the CDR3 is TGTGCCAGCAGCCCTAGCGGGAGCTTGTATACGCAGTATTTT.

The CDR3 DNA sequence: TGTGCCAGCAGCTCAGGACAGGGGGTCACTGAAGCTTTCTTT. It yields the protein CASSSGQGVTEAFF. V and J are TRBV5-6 and TRBJ1-1; TRBD1 agrees at 10 bases. The V gene's germline CDR1 is SGHDT and CDR2 YYEEEE. The length of the CDR3 is 14 residues. V lost 3 bases to trimming and J lost 4 bases; unmatched junction nucleotides: 3.

This clone was seen ten or more times. The rearrangement uses TRBV29-1 and TRBJ1-1, with 9 bases identical to TRBD1. Trimming removed 6 bases from V and 0 bases from J; junction bases left unmatched: 8. Germline loops: CDR1 SQVTM, CDR2 ANQGSEA. The CDR3 covers 15 residues. The CDR3 region is CSVGPGQGMNTEAFF. In DNA, the CDR3 is TGCAGCGTCGGTCCGGGACAGGGTATGAACACTGAAGCTTTCTTT.

The rearrangement joins TRBV28 to TRBJ1-1; 7 bases are shared with TRBD1. J was trimmed by 8 bases and V by 1 base; bases with no gene match: 4. CDR1 and CDR2 from the germline V gene are MDHEN and SYDVKM. This CDR3 is built from 13 residues. CDR3 residues: CASSLLTGTEAFF. The CDR3 coding sequence is TGTGCCAGCAGTTTATTGACAGGGACCGAAGCTTTCTTT.

This chain links TRBV5-6 with TRBJ2-2; 8 bases agree with TRBD1. V gave up 0 bases and J gave up 5 bases; unmatched junction bases: 6. The length of the CDR3 is 16 residues. Germline CDR1 and CDR2: SGHDT and YYEEEE. CDR3 residues: CASSLAGGRGTGELFF. CDR3 DNA: TGTGCCAGCAGCTTGGCAGGGGGCAGAGGGACCGGGGAGCTGTTTTTT.

The genes are TRBV5-1 and TRBJ2-7; tentative D call: TRBD2 (6 bases). V lost 2 bases and J 0 bases, leaving 12 bases between the germline ends. The CDR3 sequence is 15 residues long. Germline V lookup: CDR1 SGHRS, CDR2 YFSETQ. The CDR3 DNA is TGCGCCAGCAGCTTAGGCGGAGGGAGCTCCTACGAGCAGTACTTC. It yields the protein CASSLGGGSSYEQYF.